This T cell receptor beta chain originates from a study of blood T cell repertoires in COVID-19. Study as a whole: T cells, B-cell-depleted T cells, or PBMCs provided the cDNA or gDNA that served as material.

The CDR3 has 15 residues. Germline V gives CDR1 WNHNN, CDR2 SYGVQD (reference sequence). V gave up 0 bases and J gave up 0 bases, with 6 bases separating them. This clone was seen only once. Study processing details: Estimation of nucleated cell counts was performed using reference gene primer amplification. The protocol was immunoSEQ multiplex PCR, while the TCRdb copy is restricted to in-frame clones and leaves out a portion. V, J and clone size are taken as reported in that table, and D and trimming were inferred from the DNA itself. The sample contains about 170,000 clones, less than 90% of which appear only once.

Input material: peripheral blood. The clonotype was recovered from a man in his sixties with acute or convalescent COVID-19. This rearrangement joins TRBV10-1 to TRBJ2-1; no clear D. Here the CDR3 DNA reads TGCGCCAGCAGTGAGTCGGGCGTCTCCTACAATGAGCAGTTCTTC. The encoded protein is CASSESGVSYNEQFF.